These 29 T cell receptor beta chains came from one sample sequenced in a study of blood T cell repertoires in COVID-19. Using immunoSEQ multiplex PCR, the repertoire was profiled, and TCRdb retains in-frame clones only, with some absent. The profile covers 55,000 to 85,000 clones, with 80% to 90% appearing a single time and 4.5% to 5.5% taken by the ten largest. The sequenced sample consisted of peripheral blood. All receptors come from a human donor in a cohort sampled during active COVID-19.

The chain combines TRBV7-2 with TRBJ1-2; no clear D. CDR3 size: 14 residues. CDR1 SGHTA and CDR2 FQGNSA come from the germline V gene. The V end was cut by 5 bases, the J end by 0 bases, with 10 bases between. CDR3 sequence: CASSVPGANYGYTF. The CDR3 DNA is TGTGCCAGCAGCGTGCCGGGAGCTAACTATGGCTACACCTTC.

This chain joins TRBV18 and TRBJ2-3; the match to TRBD2 covers 9 bases. CDR1 is KGHSH, CDR2 LQKENI, per germline. After removal of 5 bases from V and 2 bases from J, the junction contained 5 bases not matched to a gene. This CDR3 has 15 amino acids. This CDR3 is CASSLAGESTDTQYF. The CDR3 DNA reads as TGTGCCAGCTCATTAGCGGGGGAGTCCACAGATACGCAGTATTTT.

The genes are TRBV19 and TRBJ1-5; D is possibly TRBD1 (5 bases). V lost 1 base, J lost 9 bases, and 7 bases lay in between. This CDR3 is built from 12 residues. Germline values: CDR1 LNHDA, CDR2 SQIVND (reference sequence). The CDR3 spells CASSIVGRPQHF. The DNA for the CDR3 is TGTGCCAGTAGTATAGTGGGGCGGCCCCAGCATTTT.

V gene TRBV6-6 combines with J gene TRBJ2-2, with 10 bases fitting TRBD1. J lost 4 bases, V lost 5 bases, and 4 bases had no gene match. Per the germline V gene, CDR1 is MNHNY and CDR2 is SVGAGI (reference sequence). The CDR3 loop spans 15 amino acids. The CDR3 is CASSDRGRRTGELFF. DNA for the CDR3: TGTGCCAGCAGTGACAGGGGGCGCCGCACCGGGGAGCTGTTTTTT.

The V gene is TRBV2, the J gene TRBJ1-1, with 8 bases lining up with TRBD1. CDR3 size: 17 residues. V trimming: 2 bases; J trimming: 4 bases; junction bases outside the gene matches: 12. Per germline, CDR1 SNHLY and CDR2 FYNNEI. The CDR3 is CASSENPFGQGGTEAFF. In nucleotides, the CDR3 is TGTGCCAGCAGTGAAAATCCCTTTGGACAGGGAGGCACTGAAGCTTTCTTT. The whole variable domain, remainder taken from reference TRBV2 and TRBJ1-1, is EPEVTQTPSHQVTQMGQEVILRCVPISNHLYFYWYRQILGQKVEFLVSFYNNEISEKSEIFDDQFSVERPDGSNFTLKIRSTKLEDSAMYFCASSENPFGQGGTEAFFGQGTRLTVV.

The rearrangement links TRBV14 to TRBJ2-5; D remains unclear. Trimming left V 0 bases short and J 4 bases short, with 6 bases between. CDR1 is SGHDN, CDR2 FVKESK, per germline. This CDR3 spans 13 amino acids. The chain's CDR3 is CASSQERRETQYF. The CDR3 coding sequence is TGTGCCAGCAGCCAAGAAAGGAGAGAGACCCAGTACTTC. Filled out from reference TRBV14 and TRBJ2-5, the complete variable domain reads EAGVTQFPSHSVIEKGQTVTLRCDPISGHDNLYWYRRVMGKEIKFLLHFVKESKQDESGMPNNRFLAERTGGTYSTLKVQPAELEDSGVYFCASSQERRETQYFGPGTRLLVL.

The chain is built from TRBV7-3 and TRBJ2-1; 7 positions match TRBD1. CDR1 SGHTA and CDR2 FQGTGA come from the germline V gene. The J segment lost 3 bases and the V segment lost 5 bases, leaving 7 bases of the junction unmatched. CDR3 size: 15 residues. The CDR3 DNA reads TGTGCCAGCAGCCCAGGGGGTGTCGGCTACAATGAGCAGTTCTTC. Translation: CASSPGGVGYNEQFF. The full variable domain, its missing parts supplied by reference TRBV7-3 and TRBJ2-1, is GAGVSQTPSNKVTEKGKYVELRCDPISGHTALYWYRQSLGQGPEFLIYFQGTGAADDSGLPNDRFFAVRPEGSVSTLKIQRTERGDSAVYLCASSPGGVGYNEQFFGPGTRLTVL.

This clone was counted only a few times. This chain links TRBV2 with TRBJ2-7; D remains unclear. The CDR3 length is 11 residues. Germline V gene sequence: CDR1 SNHLY, CDR2 FYNNEI. V was pared by 4 bases and J by 5 bases, with 6 bases between. The CDR3 coding sequence is TGTGCCAGCAGTGGCGGCAACGAGCAGTACTTC. Residues: CASSGGNEQYF.

The genes are TRBV5-1 and TRBJ1-6, with 7 bases matching TRBD1. V lost 4 bases to trimming and J lost 0 bases; unmatched junction nucleotides: 7. Germline V gives CDR1 SGHRS, CDR2 YFSETQ. The length of the CDR3 is 17 residues. CDR3 residues: CASSTGQFGSYNSPLHF. Written as DNA, the CDR3 is TGCGCCAGCAGCACGGGACAGTTCGGCTCCTATAATTCACCCCTCCACTTT.

The gene calls are TRBV30 and TRBJ2-7; 7 positions match TRBD2. This CDR3 is 14 amino acids long. Germline assignment: CDR1 GTSNPN and CDR2 SVGIG (reference sequence). Germline trimming cut 5 bases from V and 2 bases from J; bases unmatched to any gene: 9. The CDR3 region is CAWEVGGNTYEQYF. Written as DNA, the CDR3 is TGTGCCTGGGAGGTGGGGGGGAATACCTACGAGCAGTACTTC. Filled out from reference TRBV30 and TRBJ2-7, the complete variable domain reads SQTIHQWPATLVQPVGSPLSLECTVEGTSNPNLYWYRQAAGRGLQLLFYSVGIGQISSEVPQNLSASRPQDRQFILSSKKLLLSDSGFYLCAWEVGGNTYEQYFGPGTRLTVT.

The V gene is TRBV5-1, the J gene TRBJ2-1, with 10 bases fitting TRBD2. The trim removed 4 bases at V and 6 bases at J, leaving 10 bases unmatched. Germline V gene sequence: CDR1 SGHRS, CDR2 YFSETQ. CDR3 length: 16 residues. CDR3 protein: CASSPGVLAGTNEQFF. For the CDR3, the DNA is TGCGCCAGCAGCCCGGGTGTACTAGCGGGGACCAATGAGCAGTTCTTC. Filled out from reference TRBV5-1 and TRBJ2-1, the complete variable domain reads KAGVTQTPRYLIKTRGQQVTLSCSPISGHRSVSWYQQTPGQGLQFLFEYFSETQRNKGNFPGRFSGRQFSNSRSEMNVSTLELGDSALYLCASSPGVLAGTNEQFFGPGTRLTVL.

This clone was counted a few times. The chain combines TRBV11-2 with TRBJ2-3; D gene unclear. Per the germline V gene, CDR1 is SGHAT and CDR2 is FQNNGV. The CDR3 runs 16 residues. The ends were cut back, 0 bases at V and 6 bases at J, with 16 bases in the middle. The CDR3 loop reads CASSLDGSTSRDTQYF. The CDR3 bases are TGTGCCAGCAGCTTAGATGGGTCGACATCACGCGATACGCAGTATTTT.

The gene calls are TRBV5-5 and TRBJ1-2; 9 bases line up with TRBD1. CDR1 SGHKS and CDR2 YYEKEE come from the germline V gene (reference sequence). J lost 2 bases, V lost 3 bases, and 5 bases had no gene match. The CDR3 has 15 residues. In nucleotides, the CDR3 is TGTGCCAGCAGCTCCCCGGGACAGGGAAACTATGGCTACACCTTC. Its translation is CASSSPGQGNYGYTF.

The chain links TRBV9 to TRBJ2-2; D not certain. Trimming took off 7 bases at V and 3 bases at J, with 10 bases between the two ends. The CDR3 is 13 residues long. Germline V CDR1 and CDR2: SGDLS, YYNGEE. CDR3 sequence (DNA): TGTGCCAGCGGAGCACGGGACACCGGGGAGCTGTTTTTT. Amino acids: CASGARDTGELFF. Filled out from reference TRBV9 and TRBJ2-2, the complete variable domain reads DSGVTQTPKHLITATGQRVTLRCSPRSGDLSVYWYQQSLDQGLQFLIQYYNGEERAKGNILERFSAQQFPDLHSELNLSSLELGDSALYFCASGARDTGELFFGEGSRLTVL.

V gene TRBV30 combines with J gene TRBJ1-4; 8 nucleotides match TRBD1. The CDR3 sequence is 15 residues long. The V segment lost 0 bases and the J segment 7 bases; nucleotides outside the gene matches: 7. Per the germline V gene, CDR1 is GTSNPN and CDR2 is SVGIG (reference sequence). The CDR3 spells CAWSVAGGILEKLFF. CDR3 DNA sequence: TGTGCCTGGAGTGTGGCAGGGGGCATCCTTGAAAAACTGTTTTTT.

Worth noting for this clone: Additional DNA sequences in this sample encode the identical CDR3. This chain uses TRBV6-5 with TRBJ2-7; tentative D call: TRBD2 (6 bases). Trimming cost V 6 bases and J 0 bases, with 6 bases left between them. Germline-derived CDR1 and CDR2 are MNHEY and SVGAGI. The CDR3 is made up of 12 amino acids. As DNA, the CDR3 is TGTGCCAGCAGGCGGGACTCCTACGAGCAGTACTTC. As protein: CASRRDSYEQYF.

In its sample, this clone was seen once. The chain recombines TRBV30 with TRBJ1-5; 7 bases agree with TRBD1. This CDR3 spans 19 amino acids. V lost 2 bases to trimming and J lost 0 bases; unmatched junction nucleotides: 16. Germline V gene data show CDR1 as GTSNPN and CDR2 as SVGIG (reference sequence). The CDR3 sequence is CAWSTLPAGQRYSNQPQHF. The CDR3 DNA reads as TGTGCCTGGAGTACCCTCCCGGCGGGACAGAGATATAGCAATCAGCCCCAGCATTTT.

This chain links TRBV5-6 with TRBJ1-5; 10 nucleotides line up with TRBD1. The CDR3 contains 17 residues. V gave up 4 bases and J gave up 2 bases; unmatched junction bases: 9. Per the germline V gene, CDR1 is SGHDT and CDR2 is YYEEEE. The CDR3 loop reads CASSGGTGDFRNQPQHF. In DNA, the CDR3 is TGTGCCAGCAGCGGTGGGACAGGGGATTTTCGCAATCAGCCCCAGCATTTT.

The CDR3 DNA is TGTGCCAGCAGTTATGGAGACAGGGTAGATACCGGGGAGCTGTTTTTT. Its translation is CASSYGDRVDTGELFF. The chain joins TRBV6-6 to TRBJ2-2; 7 bases are a match to TRBD1. This CDR3 comprises 16 residues. The V segment lost 3 bases and the J segment 5 bases; nucleotides outside the gene matches: 9. Per germline, CDR1 MNHNY and CDR2 SVGAGI (reference sequence).

CDR3 loop: CASRPDTKETQYF. CDR3 sequence (DNA): TGTGCCAGCAGGCCGGACACGAAGGAGACCCAGTACTTC. V is TRBV7-9 and J is TRBJ2-5, with D maybe TRBD1 (5 bases). Looked up from germline, CDR1 is SEHNR and CDR2 is FQNEAQ (reference sequence). The CDR3 spans 13 residues. Trimming removed 6 bases at V and 5 bases at J, with 13 bases between.

This clone has only one observation. The gene calls are TRBV18 and TRBJ1-5; D is ambiguous. CDR3 size: 14 residues. Per germline, CDR1 KGHSH and CDR2 LQKENI. V lost 0 bases and J 1 base, leaving 4 bases between the germline ends. CDR3 sequence: CASSPPQSNQPQHF. The CDR3, as DNA: TGTGCCAGCTCACCACCTCAGAGCAATCAGCCCCAGCATTTT.

The gene calls are TRBV9 and TRBJ2-5; 8 nucleotides line up with TRBD1. The CDR3 extends over 14 amino acids. With V trimmed by 3 bases and J by 5 bases, 6 bases remained unmatched. Germline values: CDR1 SGDLS, CDR2 YYNGEE. The CDR3 loop reads CASSARTGRETQYF. The CDR3 nucleotides read TGTGCCAGCAGCGCCCGGACAGGGAGGGAGACCCAGTACTTC. The full variable domain, rest sourced from reference TRBV9 and TRBJ2-5, is DSGVTQTPKHLITATGQRVTLRCSPRSGDLSVYWYQQSLDQGLQFLIQYYNGEERAKGNILERFSAQQFPDLHSELNLSSLELGDSALYFCASSARTGRETQYFGPGTRLLVL.

The chain uses TRBV7-9 and TRBJ2-1; D is possibly TRBD1 (5 bases). This CDR3 spans 14 amino acids. The V end was cut by 5 bases, the J end by 5 bases, with 13 bases between. The germline V gene has CDR1 SEHNR and CDR2 FQNEAQ (reference sequence). The CDR3 region has the DNA TGTGCCAGCAGCCTCAGCAGGGTTAACAATGAGCAGTTCTTC. This gives the protein CASSLSRVNNEQFF.

This chain links TRBV28 with TRBJ1-1; maybe TRBD1 (6 bases). Per germline, CDR1 MDHEN and CDR2 SYDVKM. Trimming stripped 8 bases from V and 5 bases from J, with 15 bases between. CDR3 length: 13 amino acids. CDR3 sequence: CASLSEGGTEAFF. The CDR3 DNA sequence: TGTGCCAGCCTGAGCGAGGGGGGGACTGAAGCTTTCTTT.

The V call is TRBV7-9, the J call TRBJ2-7; possibly TRBD2 for D (6 bases). The CDR3 extends over 16 amino acids. Deletions cut 5 bases from V and 7 bases from J, with 24 bases between. Germline CDR1 SEHNR, CDR2 FQNEAQ (reference sequence). CDR3 region: CASSLNRDGGAGEQYF. DNA for the CDR3: TGTGCCAGCAGCCTCAACCGGGACGGAGGTGCGGGGGAGCAGTACTTC.

The chain uses TRBV5-1 and TRBJ1-4, with unresolved D. The germline V gene has CDR1 SGHRS and CDR2 YFSETQ. Trimming cost V 6 bases and J 3 bases, with 12 bases left between them. There are 14 residues in the CDR3. The CDR3 protein is CASTPGSSNEKLFF. The CDR3 DNA reads as TGCGCCAGCACACCCGGGAGCTCTAATGAAAAACTGTTTTTT.

The chain combines TRBV7-7 with TRBJ2-5; D is perhaps TRBD2 (6 bases). V was trimmed by 5 bases and J by 4 bases, leaving 17 bases between them. CDR1 and CDR2 from the germline V gene are SSHAT and FNYEAQ (reference sequence). The CDR3 extends over 15 amino acids. The CDR3 loop is CASSPPTAGTETQYF. The CDR3 region has the DNA TGTGCCAGCAGCCCCCCGACAGCGGGCACAGAGACCCAGTACTTC.

V gene TRBV7-9 combines with J gene TRBJ2-2; 10 bases match TRBD1. The trim removed 2 bases at V and 5 bases at J, leaving 5 bases unmatched. Per the germline V gene, CDR1 is SEHNR and CDR2 is FQNEAQ (reference sequence). This CDR3 is 16 amino acids long. The CDR3 region has the DNA TGTGCCAGCAGCTTACCCGGACAGGGGGGTACCGGGGAGCTGTTTTTT. The encoded protein is CASSLPGQGGTGELFF.

The chain links TRBV24-1 to TRBJ2-3; 9 nucleotides align to TRBD1. The CDR3 totals 16 residues. Germline V gene sequence: CDR1 KGHDR, CDR2 SFDVKD. The ends lost 3 bases at V and 0 bases at J; junction bases unmatched: 3. Here the CDR3 reads CATSDRTGVSTDTQYF. The CDR3 nucleotides are TGTGCCACCAGTGATCGGACAGGGGTTAGCACAGATACGCAGTATTTT.